These 19 T cell receptor beta chains originate from one sample sequenced in a study of persistence of HIV-infected CD4 T cells. These receptors' targets are unknown. The stimulus was lysate of CMV-infected fibroblasts, around 9.3 ug/mL. Responding CD4+ T cells were sorted by upregulation of both CD40 ligand and CD69. The immunoSEQ assay was version 4, run in survey mode. Clones were read by immunoSEQ multiplex PCR, and TCRdb kept only the in-frame ones, dropping some. The sample shows 4,500 to 5,500 clones, about 61% of them seen only once. The material was CD4+ T cells sorted from PBMCs after approximately 20-hour stimulation, obtained from a patient who received antiretroviral therapy. These receptor sequences come from an adult man with HIV who was CMV-seropositive.

The chain links TRBV6-5 to TRBJ2-5; D is ambiguous. The CDR3 runs to 11 residues. V dropped 2 bases and J dropped 4 bases, with 2 bases sitting between them. Germline V lookup: CDR1 MNHEY, CDR2 SVGAGI. CDR3 residues: CASSYGETQYF. The DNA for the CDR3 is TGTGCCAGCAGTTACGGAGAGACCCAGTACTTC.

The rearrangement uses TRBV6-5 and TRBJ2-7; 7 bases fit TRBD1. This CDR3 region has 13 residues. The germline V gene has CDR1 MNHEY and CDR2 SVGAGI. V was pared by 6 bases and J by 4 bases, with 6 bases of the junction left unmatched. The CDR3 region is CASRRQGNYEQYF. The CDR3 coding sequence is TGTGCCAGCAGGAGACAGGGAAATTACGAGCAGTACTTC.

V and J are TRBV7-9 and TRBJ1-2; 7 nucleotides match TRBD1. CDR3 length: 12 residues. Trimming removed 1 base from V and 11 bases from J; junction bases left unmatched: 4. Germline V CDR1 and CDR2: SEHNR, FQNEAQ (reference sequence). This CDR3 is CASSLVTDRYTF. Written as DNA, the CDR3 is TGTGCCAGCAGCTTAGTTACGGACAGGTACACCTTC.

The V and J genes are TRBV7-2 and TRBJ2-2; unclear D gene. The germline CDR1 and CDR2 sequences are SGHTA and FQGNSA. CDR3 length equals 14 residues. Trimming pared 5 bases from V and 5 bases from J, leaving 12 bases between. The CDR3 DNA reads as TGTGCCAGCAGCCCCCTAGGGTTTACCGGGGAGCTGTTTTTT. This encodes CASSPLGFTGELFF. The whole variable domain, filled in from reference TRBV7-2 and TRBJ2-2, reads GAGVSQSPSNKVTEKGKDVELRCDPISGHTALYWYRQSLGQGLEFLIYFQGNSAPDKSGLPSDRFSAERTGGSVSTLTIQRTQQEDSAVYLCASSPLGFTGELFFGEGSRLTVL.

The genes are TRBV20-1 and TRBJ1-2; a possible D gene is TRBD1 (5 bases). CDR3 length: 13 amino acids. V lost 3 bases to trimming and J lost 7 bases, with 15 bases between them. Germline assignment: CDR1 DFQATT and CDR2 SNEGSKA (reference sequence). Here the CDR3 DNA reads TGCAGTGCTAGTAGGCAGGGAGGAGGTGGCTACACCTTC. This encodes CSASRQGGGGYTF.

V gene TRBV7-2 combines with J gene TRBJ2-3; 10 nucleotides agree with TRBD2. V lost 1 base and J lost 1; bases outside the gene matches: 2. The CDR3 extends over 16 amino acids. Germline V gene sequence: CDR1 SGHTA, CDR2 FQGNSA. Here the CDR3 reads CASSLDLAGGTDTQYF. Written as DNA, the CDR3 is TGTGCCAGCAGCTTAGACCTAGCGGGGGGCACAGATACGCAGTATTTT.

In its sample, this clone ranks as large (0.1 to 1%). The J gene is TRBJ1-2, the V gene TRBV21-1; the table's TRBD1 call for D was not verified on the DNA. TRBV21-1 is reported as a pseudogene. This CDR3 has 16 amino acids. CDR3 protein: CASSNRGYRGYYGYTF. CDR3 DNA: TGTGCCAGCAGCAATCGGGGGTACAGGGGCTACTATGGCTACACCTTC.

V gene TRBV4-1 combines with J gene TRBJ2-7, with a tentative D call TRBD2 (5 bases). The germline V and J ends were trimmed by 1 base and 2 bases, with 6 bases remaining between them. Germline loops: CDR1 MGHRA, CDR2 YSYEKL. The CDR3 is 13 amino acids. CDR3 in DNA: TGCGCCAGCAGCCAAGTCGGGGCCTACGAGCAGTACTTC. It yields the protein CASSQVGAYEQYF.

The chain uses TRBV7-6 and TRBJ2-3; the match to TRBD2 covers 13 bases. Germline loops: CDR1 SGHVS, CDR2 FNYEAQ. V gave up 4 bases and J gave up 8 bases; unmatched junction bases: 6. This CDR3 spans 15 amino acids. The CDR3 DNA sequence: TGTGCCAGCAGCTCACCGGGACTAGCGGGGCCTACGCAGTATTTT. Its protein is CASSSPGLAGPTQYF.

The CDR3 bases are TGTGCCAGTAGTCCCCCGACAGGGGGCTGGGGTCAGCCCCAGCATTTT. This translates into CASSPPTGGWGQPQHF. The V and J genes are TRBV19 and TRBJ1-5; 10 nucleotides match TRBD1. There are 16 residues in the CDR3. After removal of 5 bases from V and 6 bases from J, the junction contained 10 bases not matched to a gene. Germline V gives CDR1 LNHDA, CDR2 SQIVND (reference sequence).

The chain carries TRBV18 and TRBJ1-4; TRBD1 agrees at 10 bases. The CDR3 consists of 17 residues. Germline V lookup: CDR1 KGHSH, CDR2 LQKENI. V gave up 6 bases and J gave up 8 bases; unmatched junction bases: 15. The chain's CDR3 is CASSQTGGATVEEKLFF. CDR3 nucleotide sequence: TGTGCCAGCTCGCAGACAGGGGGCGCAACGGTAGAAGAAAAACTGTTTTTT.

This clone was observed once. The chain recombines TRBV7-6 with TRBJ2-5; D remains ambiguous. Trimming shortened V by 1 base and J by 5 bases, and 11 bases separated the two germline ends. The CDR3 is 14 amino acids. Germline V gene sequence: CDR1 SGHVS, CDR2 FNYEAQ. CDR3 in DNA: TGTGCCAGCAGCTTAGTGCCAGCAATCGAGACCCAGTACTTC. It is translated as CASSLVPAIETQYF.

The rearrangement links TRBV12-3 or TRBV12-4 to TRBJ1-1; TRBD1 matches at 8 bases. V lost 6 bases and J lost 5; bases outside the gene matches: 5. The CDR3 has 13 residues. DNA of the CDR3: TGTGCCAGCAGCCGGACAGGGAGGACTGAAGCTTTCTTT. This sequence encodes CASSRTGRTEAFF.

Remarks on this clone: One end of the junction is discordant with germline, which a read error may explain. This chain uses TRBV25-1 with TRBJ2-1; tentative D call: TRBD2 (6 bases). Germline-derived CDR1 and CDR2 are MGHDK and SYGVNS. This CDR3 comprises 11 residues. CDR3: CASSELSGWVF. CDR3 sequence (DNA): TGTGCCAGCAGTGAATTAAGCGGGTGGGTCTTC.

The chain is built from TRBV18 and TRBJ2-5, with D unclear. The CDR3 has 12 residues. Per germline, CDR1 KGHSH and CDR2 LQKENI. V was shortened by 3 bases and J by 5 bases, with 7 bases between the two germline ends. CDR3 residues: CASSPSGETQYF. CDR3 DNA sequence: TGTGCCAGCTCACCTTCCGGGGAGACCCAGTACTTC.

The chain employs TRBV7-2 and TRBJ2-3; D gene unclear. CDR1 SGHTA and CDR2 FQGNSA come from the germline V gene. The CDR3 spans 14 residues. V lost 5 bases and J 4 bases, leaving 13 bases between the germline ends. As DNA, the CDR3 is TGTGCCAGCAGCCTACTCGGCGCGTCAGATACGCAGTATTTT. It yields the protein CASSLLGASDTQYF.

This clone showed up just a few times. The chain couples TRBV7-8 to TRBJ1-3; TRBD1 aligns across 7 bases. Germline V gene lookup returns CDR1 SGHVS and CDR2 FQNEAQ. Trimming at V came to 5 bases and at J to 1 base, leaving 11 bases not matched to a gene. The CDR3 extends over 17 amino acids. The CDR3 is CASSPPGQRSSGNTIYF. The CDR3 region has the DNA TGTGCCAGCAGCCCTCCGGGACAGAGATCTTCTGGAAACACCATATATTTT.

This chain joins TRBV3-1 (or the pseudogene TRBV3-2) and TRBJ1-4, with unresolved D. Germline CDR1 reads LGHDT; CDR2 reads YNNKEL (reference sequence). This CDR3 region has 14 residues. Deletions cut 3 bases from V and 8 bases from J, with 13 bases between. The CDR3 nucleotides read TGTGCCAGCAGCCAGGGATGGGGAGGAGAAAAACTGTTTTTT. This encodes CASSQGWGGEKLFF.

The chain carries TRBV2 and TRBJ1-3; D gene unclear. The V and J ends lost 5 bases and 0 bases respectively, with 14 bases between them. CDR3 length: 16 residues. Germline-derived CDR1 and CDR2 are SNHLY and FYNNEI. The CDR3 DNA follows: TGTGCCAGCAGTCCGGGCCAGTTAGTCTCTGGAAACACCATATATTTT. This translates into CASSPGQLVSGNTIYF.